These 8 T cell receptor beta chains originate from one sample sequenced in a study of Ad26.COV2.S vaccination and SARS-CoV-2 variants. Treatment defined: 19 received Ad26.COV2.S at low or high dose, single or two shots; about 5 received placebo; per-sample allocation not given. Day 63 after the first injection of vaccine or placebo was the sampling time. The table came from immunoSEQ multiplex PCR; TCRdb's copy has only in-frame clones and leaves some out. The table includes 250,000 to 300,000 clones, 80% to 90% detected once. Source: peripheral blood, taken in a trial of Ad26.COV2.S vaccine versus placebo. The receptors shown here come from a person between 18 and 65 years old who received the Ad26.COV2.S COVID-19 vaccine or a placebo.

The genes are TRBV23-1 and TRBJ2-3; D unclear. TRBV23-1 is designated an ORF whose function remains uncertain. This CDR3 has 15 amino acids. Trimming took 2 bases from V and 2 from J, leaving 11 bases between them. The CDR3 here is CASSQGGNTTDTQYF. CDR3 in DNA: TGCGCCAGCAGTCAAGGCGGAAACACCACAGATACGCAGTATTTT.

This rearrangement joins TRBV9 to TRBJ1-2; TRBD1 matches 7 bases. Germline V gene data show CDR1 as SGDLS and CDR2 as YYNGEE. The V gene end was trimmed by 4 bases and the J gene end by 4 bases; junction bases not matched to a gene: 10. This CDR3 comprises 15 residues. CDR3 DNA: TGTGCCAGCAGCCCCCTAGGACAGGCTTTCTATGGCTACACCTTC. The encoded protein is CASSPLGQAFYGYTF. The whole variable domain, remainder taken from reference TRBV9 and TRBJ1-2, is DSGVTQTPKHLITATGQRVTLRCSPRSGDLSVYWYQQSLDQGLQFLIQYYNGEERAKGNILERFSAQQFPDLHSELNLSSLELGDSALYFCASSPLGQAFYGYTFGSGTRLTVV.

The CDR3 DNA reads TGCGCCAGCAGCTTGGCGCCGGGACAGGGACGCGAGCAGTACTTC. It codes for CASSLAPGQGREQYF. The chain couples TRBV5-1 to TRBJ2-7; 9 bases line up with TRBD1. CDR1 is SGHRS and CDR2 is YFSETQ in the germline V gene. The trim removed 0 bases at V and 6 bases at J, leaving 7 bases unmatched. This CDR3 spans 15 amino acids.

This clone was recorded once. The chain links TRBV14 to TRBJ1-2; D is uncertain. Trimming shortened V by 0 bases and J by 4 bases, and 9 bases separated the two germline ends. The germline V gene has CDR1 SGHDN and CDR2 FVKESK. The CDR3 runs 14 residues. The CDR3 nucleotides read TGTGCCAGCAGCCAAGATTTGGGAGCCTATGGCTACACCTTC. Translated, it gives CASSQDLGAYGYTF. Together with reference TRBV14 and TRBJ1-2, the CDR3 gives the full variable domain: EAGVTQFPSHSVIEKGQTVTLRCDPISGHDNLYWYRRVMGKEIKFLLHFVKESKQDESGMPNNRFLAERTGGTYSTLKVQPAELEDSGVYFCASSQDLGAYGYTFGSGTRLTVV.

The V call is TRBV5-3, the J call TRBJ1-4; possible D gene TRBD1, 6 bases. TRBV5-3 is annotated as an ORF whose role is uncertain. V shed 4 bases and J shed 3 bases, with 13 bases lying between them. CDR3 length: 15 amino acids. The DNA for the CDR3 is TGTGCCAGAAGCGGAATCACAGGGTCTAATGAAAAACTGTTTTTT. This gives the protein CARSGITGSNEKLFF.

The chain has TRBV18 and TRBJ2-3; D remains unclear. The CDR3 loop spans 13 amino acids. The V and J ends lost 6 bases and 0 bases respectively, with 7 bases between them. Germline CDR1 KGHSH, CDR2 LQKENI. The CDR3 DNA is TGTGCCAGCTCCCGGATTAGCACAGATACGCAGTATTTT. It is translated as CASSRISTDTQYF. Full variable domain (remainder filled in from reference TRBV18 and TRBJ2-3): NAGVMQNPRHLVRRRGQEARLRCSPMKGHSHVYWYRQLPEEGLKFMVYLQKENIIDESGMPKERFSAEFPKEGPSILRIQQVVRGDSAAYFCASSRISTDTQYFGPGTRLTVL.

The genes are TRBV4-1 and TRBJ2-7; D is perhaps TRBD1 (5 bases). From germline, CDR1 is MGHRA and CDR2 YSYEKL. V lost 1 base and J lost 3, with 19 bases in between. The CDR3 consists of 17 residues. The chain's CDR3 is CASSQGVLRQPYYEQYF. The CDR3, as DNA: TGCGCCAGCAGCCAAGGGGTTCTGAGACAGCCCTACTACGAGCAGTACTTC.

The CDR3: CASSFATGDRYEQYF. The CDR3 DNA sequence: TGCGCCAGCAGCTTCGCTACAGGGGACCGCTACGAGCAGTACTTC. The chain couples TRBV5-1 to TRBJ2-7; TRBD1 agrees at 7 bases. The CDR3 is 15 residues long. Trimming removed 2 bases from V and 3 bases from J; junction bases left unmatched: 8. The germline V gene encodes CDR1 SGHRS and CDR2 YFSETQ.